Below, 7 T cell receptor beta chains from the same sample are listed, as sequenced in a study of pediatric ulcerative colitis. One to two pinch biopsies were taken from the rectum during colonoscopy. Repertoires were generated with immunoSEQ multiplex PCR, while TCRdb's copy carries only in-frame clones and drops some. The table includes more than 40,000 clones, over 70% detected once. Sequenced: gut tissue. These receptors were taken from a girl under 18 with moderate ulcerative colitis.

This chain connects TRBV5-4 to TRBJ2-7; D assignment may be TRBD1 or TRBD2 (5 bases each). Germline-derived CDR1 and CDR2 are SGHNT and YYREEE (reference sequence). V dropped 2 bases and J dropped 6 bases, with 12 bases sitting between them. The CDR3 sequence is 13 residues long. The CDR3 DNA sequence: TGTGCCAGCAGCTTAGGGACCGCCATCGAGCAGTACTTC. Amino acids: CASSLGTAIEQYF.

This clone has just one count. V and J are TRBV6-6 and TRBJ1-1; D perhaps matches TRBD1 (5 bases). The V and J ends lost 6 bases and 4 bases respectively, with 12 bases between them. This CDR3 has 13 amino acids. Germline values: CDR1 MNHNY, CDR2 SVGAGI (reference sequence). The CDR3 reads CASSRESGTEAFF. The CDR3 nucleotides read TGTGCCAGCAGCAGGGAAAGCGGCACTGAAGCTTTCTTT.

This chain uses TRBV18 with TRBJ2-2; the match to TRBD1 covers 7 bases. The CDR3 spans 17 residues. Unmatched junction bases numbered 12, after V lost 4 bases and J lost 4 bases. Germline V CDR1 and CDR2: KGHSH, LQKENI. The CDR3 DNA sequence: TGTGCCAGCTCACGTAAGACAGGGACCTTGGGCACCGGGGAGCTGTTTTTT. It codes for CASSRKTGTLGTGELFF.

V usage is TRBV6-5 and J usage is TRBJ2-7; a possible D gene is TRBD1 (6 bases). This CDR3 contains 14 residues. V was shortened by 6 bases and J by 2 bases, with 14 bases between the two germline ends. In germline, CDR1 is MNHEY, CDR2 SVGAGI. The CDR3 spells CASREPGQTYEQYF. In DNA form, the CDR3 reads TGTGCCAGCAGAGAGCCGGGACAAACCTACGAGCAGTACTTC.

The genes are TRBV5-1 and TRBJ1-1; D gene unclear. This CDR3 has 14 residues. V lost 5 bases to trimming and J lost 1 base, with 12 bases between them. In germline, CDR1 is SGHRS, CDR2 YFSETQ. The CDR3 spells CASSISQGNTEAFF. The DNA for the CDR3 is TGCGCCAGCAGTATATCACAAGGGAACACTGAAGCTTTCTTT.

The rearrangement links TRBV16 to TRBJ1-5; a weak D match, TRBD1 (6 bases). Germline V gene sequence: CDR1 KGHSY, CDR2 FQNENV. V was trimmed by 8 bases and J by 4 bases, leaving 9 bases between them. This CDR3 comprises 12 residues. The CDR3 DNA reads TGTGCCAGCGGACAGTTGAATCAGCCCCAGCATTTT. Its protein is CASGQLNQPQHF.

The chain uses TRBV6-6 and TRBJ2-7; D gene ambiguous. V was trimmed by 2 bases and J by 2 bases, leaving 13 bases between them. CDR3 length equals 15 residues. The germline gives CDR1 MNHNY, CDR2 SVGAGI (reference sequence). The CDR3: CASSYDPYNPYEQYF. CDR3 coding DNA: TGTGCCAGCAGTTACGATCCCTACAACCCCTACGAGCAGTACTTC.